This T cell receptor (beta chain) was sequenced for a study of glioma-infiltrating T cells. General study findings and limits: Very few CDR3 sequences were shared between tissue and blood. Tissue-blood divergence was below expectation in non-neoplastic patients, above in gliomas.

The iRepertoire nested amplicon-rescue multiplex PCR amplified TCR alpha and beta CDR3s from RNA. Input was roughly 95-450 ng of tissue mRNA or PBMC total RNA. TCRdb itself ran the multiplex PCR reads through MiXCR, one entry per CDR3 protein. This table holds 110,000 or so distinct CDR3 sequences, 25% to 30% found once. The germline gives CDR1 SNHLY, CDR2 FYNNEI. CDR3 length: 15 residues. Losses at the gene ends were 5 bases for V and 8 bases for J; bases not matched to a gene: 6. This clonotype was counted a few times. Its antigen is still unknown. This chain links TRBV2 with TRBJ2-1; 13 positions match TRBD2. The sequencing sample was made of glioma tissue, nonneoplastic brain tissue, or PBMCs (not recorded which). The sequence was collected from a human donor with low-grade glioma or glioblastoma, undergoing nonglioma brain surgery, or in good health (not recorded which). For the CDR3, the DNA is TGTGCCAGCAGTCAACTAGCGGGAGGGCCGCATGAGCAGTTCTTC. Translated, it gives CASSQLAGGPHEQFF.